The sequence of this T cell receptor (beta chain) was determined in a study of shared clonotypes between healthy human individuals. General study results and limits: The expectation was that sequencing depth would affect clonotype sharing among donors. With few donors, the genetic and exposure-history diversity represented was limited.

TCRdb's copy holds only in-frame clones and misses some; the assay was immunoSEQ multiplex PCR. Among some 490,000 clones listed, 70% to 80% were seen once. As concerns this clone: Its target is unknown.

In germline, CDR1 is SEHNR, CDR2 FQNEAQ (reference sequence). There are 14 residues in the CDR3. V dropped 1 base and J dropped 2 bases, with 3 bases sitting between them. The specimen was PBMCs. This TCR was recovered from a woman between 40 and 50 years old in good health. Some clones in this sample may be carry-over from other donors' samples. The chain uses TRBV7-9 and TRBJ1-6; no definite D call. The CDR3: CASSLGPYNSPLHF. Here the CDR3 DNA reads TGTGCCAGCAGCTTAGGGCCCTATAATTCACCCCTCCACTTT.